These T cell receptor beta chains were read from a single sample in a study of tumor-infiltrating lymphocytes in localized non-small cell lung cancer. This table comes from immunoSEQ multiplex PCR, and its TCRdb copy is limited to in-frame clones, with some not included. The top ten clones hold roughly 7% of a sample with more than 9,500 clones, around three fifths of them seen once. The sample taken for sequencing was lung tumor tissue. These TCRs come from a human donor with non-small cell lung cancer. Each CDR3 is given with its conserved first and last residue. A clone size is listed for some rows: how often the clone was seen (once, few, many), or a class if it is expanded.

clone size | V gene | CDR3 protein
. | TRBV18 | CASSPLAGISYEQYF
. | TRBV5-1 | CASSLSTGSSGNTIYF
. | TRBV28 | CASSHHPGIGYGYTF
. | TRBV27 | CASSFGRVHEQYF
. | TRBV18 | CASSPTGAYEQYF
. | TRBV5-1 | CASSLGTGGNEQYF
. | TRBV5-4 | CASSIQGHRGAYEQYF
once | TRBV6-1 | CASREGSGDTGELFF
. | TRBV5-1 | CASSLDPGQGSYEQYF
. | TRBV5-4 | CASSLGGGFWDGLDF
. | TRBV5-1 | CASSLLGQGTGELFF
medium-sized | TRBV5-6 | CASSLVQGAYEQYF
. | TRBV6-5 | CASSHAGGAGQPQHF
. | TRBV19 | CASSIDGQYNAQAFF
. | TRBV6-6 | CASSYSATSSQFF
. | TRBV30 | CAWNLAWGGITDTQYF
. | TRBV5-1 | CASSLASDRTNEKLFF
. | TRBV27 | CASSPTSGSPHEQYF
. | TRBV5-6 | CASSLSASTDTQYF
. | TRBV18 | CASSKGLPTDTQYF
. | TRBV20-1 | CSARDQETQYF
medium-sized | TRBV10-3 | CAIKGHTYEQYF
few | TRBV5-1 | CASSPGLAGGRVETQYF
. | TRBV11-3 | CASSPRNTGELFF
. | TRBV25-1 | CASSGGSDYTDTQYF
. | TRBV19 | CASSIEEIAGPYNEQFF
. | TRBV6-4 | CAPGLGNQPQHF
few | TRBV18 | CASSPRQVDSGANVLTF
few | TRBV2 | CASSEGGDVYTF
. | TRBV5-1 | CASSLGTAGLEAFF
once | TRBV27 | CASSALGRTLYEQYF
. | TRBV7-9 | CASSPRLTPTGELFF
. | TRBV5-1 | CASSPGDTQYF
. | TRBV10-2 | CASRPRTIMETQYF
. | TRBV10-3 | CAISEYSAPNSPLHF
. | TRBV7-8 | CASSLTSGTYEQYF
. | TRBV11-2 | CASTPRGNTIYF
. | TRBV30 | CAGGTDTYEQYF
. | TRBV5-6 | CASTQRTASSNQPQHF
few | TRBV28 | CASSITEPGNIQYF
. | TRBV5-1 | CASSPAGQGYGYTF
few | TRBV7-9 | CASSSTGTPSYEQYF
. | TRBV4-1 | CASSAQTGDGYTF
. | TRBV10-3 | CAISESPGASYQPQHF
. | TRBV29-1 | CSMGIQETQYF
. | TRBV7-3 | CASSSFAGSQETQYF
few | TRBV6-1 | CASTGQGAGEKLFF
. | TRBV5-3 | CALPGTQYF
few | TRBV6-1 | CASSRQGGQPQHF
. | TRBV18 | CASSPSGDTDTQYF